This T cell receptor (beta chain) was observed in a study of human T cells and chemical hapten exposure. Across the study: The scalp of each patient received a weekly diphenylcyclopropenone dose for the full roughly 24-week study. Study-level findings and limits: In the PT1 data, expanded TCR counts showed a positive correlation with patch test score.

As concerns this clonotype: Antigen unknown.

Trimming took 6 bases from V and 1 from J; bases not matched to a gene: 4. CDR1 and CDR2 from the germline V gene are SQVTM and ANQGSEA. The CDR3 is 13 amino acids. TCRdb processed the RACE reads anew with MiXCR; each CDR3 protein has one entry. The sample includes around 200,000 distinct CDR3 sequences, around 30% seen only once; the top ten take just under 3%. Time point given: pre-sensitization, week 0. The treatment here: therapeutic diphenylcyclopropenone sensitization with weekly scalp DPC. This receptor was identified in a woman in her twenties or thirties with alopecia areata. Some clones in this sample may be carry-over from other donors' samples. V is TRBV29-1 and J is TRBJ2-7; 9 bases fit TRBD1. Here the sequenced sample was whole blood, taken in connection with sensitization to the hapten diphenylcyclopropenone (DPC). This CDR3 is CSVGQGESYEQYF. The CDR3 DNA sequence: TGCAGCGTGGGACAGGGAGAATCCTACGAGCAGTACTTC.